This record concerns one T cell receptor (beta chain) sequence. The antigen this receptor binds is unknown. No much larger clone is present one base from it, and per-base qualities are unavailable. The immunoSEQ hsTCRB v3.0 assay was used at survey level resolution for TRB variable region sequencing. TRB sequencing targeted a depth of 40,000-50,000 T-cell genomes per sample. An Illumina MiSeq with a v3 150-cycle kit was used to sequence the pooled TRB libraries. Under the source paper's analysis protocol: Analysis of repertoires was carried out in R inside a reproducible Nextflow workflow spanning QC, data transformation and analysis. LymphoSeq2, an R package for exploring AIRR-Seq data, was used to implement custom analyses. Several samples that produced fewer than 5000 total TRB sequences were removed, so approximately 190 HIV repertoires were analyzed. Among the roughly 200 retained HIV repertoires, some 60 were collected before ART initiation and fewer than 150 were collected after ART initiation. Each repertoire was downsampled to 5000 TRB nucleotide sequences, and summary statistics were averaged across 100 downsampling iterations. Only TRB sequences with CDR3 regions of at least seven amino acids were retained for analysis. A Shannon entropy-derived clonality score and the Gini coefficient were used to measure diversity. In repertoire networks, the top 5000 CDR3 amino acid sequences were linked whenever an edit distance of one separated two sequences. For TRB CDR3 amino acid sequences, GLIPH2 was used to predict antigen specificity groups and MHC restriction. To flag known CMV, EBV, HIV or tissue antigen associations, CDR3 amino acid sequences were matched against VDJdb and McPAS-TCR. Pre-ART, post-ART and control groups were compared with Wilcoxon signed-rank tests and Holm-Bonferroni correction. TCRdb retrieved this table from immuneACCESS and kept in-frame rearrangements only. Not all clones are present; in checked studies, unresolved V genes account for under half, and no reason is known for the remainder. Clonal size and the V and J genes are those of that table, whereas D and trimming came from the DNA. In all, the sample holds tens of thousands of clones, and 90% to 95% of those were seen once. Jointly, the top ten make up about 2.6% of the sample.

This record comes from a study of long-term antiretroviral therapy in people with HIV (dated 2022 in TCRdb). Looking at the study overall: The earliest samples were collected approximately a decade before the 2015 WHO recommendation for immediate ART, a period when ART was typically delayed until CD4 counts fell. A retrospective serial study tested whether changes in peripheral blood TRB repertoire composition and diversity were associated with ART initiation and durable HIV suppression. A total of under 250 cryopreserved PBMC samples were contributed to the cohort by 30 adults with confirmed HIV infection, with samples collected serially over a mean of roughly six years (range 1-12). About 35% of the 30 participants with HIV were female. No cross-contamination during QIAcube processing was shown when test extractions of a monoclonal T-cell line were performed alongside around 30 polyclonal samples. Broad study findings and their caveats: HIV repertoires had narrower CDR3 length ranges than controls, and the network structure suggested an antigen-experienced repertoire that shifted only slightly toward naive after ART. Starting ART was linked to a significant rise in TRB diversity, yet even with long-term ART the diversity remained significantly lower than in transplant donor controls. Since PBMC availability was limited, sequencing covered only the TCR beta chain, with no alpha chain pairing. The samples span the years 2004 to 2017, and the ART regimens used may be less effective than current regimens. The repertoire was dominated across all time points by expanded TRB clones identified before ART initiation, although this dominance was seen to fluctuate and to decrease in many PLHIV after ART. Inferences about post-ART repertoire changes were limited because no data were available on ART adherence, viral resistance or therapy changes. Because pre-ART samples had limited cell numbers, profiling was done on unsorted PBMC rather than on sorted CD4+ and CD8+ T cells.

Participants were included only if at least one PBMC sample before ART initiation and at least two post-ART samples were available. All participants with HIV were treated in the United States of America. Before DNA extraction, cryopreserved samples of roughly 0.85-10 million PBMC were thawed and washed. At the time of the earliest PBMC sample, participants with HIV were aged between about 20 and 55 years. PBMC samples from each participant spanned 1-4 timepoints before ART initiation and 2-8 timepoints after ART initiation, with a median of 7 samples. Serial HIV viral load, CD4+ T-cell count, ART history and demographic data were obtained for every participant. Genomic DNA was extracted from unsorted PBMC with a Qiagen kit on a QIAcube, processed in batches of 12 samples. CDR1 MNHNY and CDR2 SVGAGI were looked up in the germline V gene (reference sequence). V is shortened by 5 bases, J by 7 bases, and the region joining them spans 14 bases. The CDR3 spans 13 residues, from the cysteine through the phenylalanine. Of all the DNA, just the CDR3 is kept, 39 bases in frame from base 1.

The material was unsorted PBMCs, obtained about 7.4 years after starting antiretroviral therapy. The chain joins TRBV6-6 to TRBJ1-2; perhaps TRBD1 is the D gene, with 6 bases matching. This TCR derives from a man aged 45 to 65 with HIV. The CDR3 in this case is CASSQGPGSGYTF. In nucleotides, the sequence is TGTGCCAGCAGTCAGGGGCCTGGGAGTGGCTACACCTTC.